The source of this TCR beta chain is a study of Ad26.COV2.S vaccination and SARS-CoV-2 variants. Germline V lookup: CDR1 SNHLY, CDR2 FYNNEI. Trimming removed 5 bases from V and 4 bases from J, with 11 bases in between. The CDR3 consists of 13 residues. The table came from immunoSEQ multiplex PCR; TCRdb's copy has only in-frame clones and leaves some out. The table has about 140,000 clones, about nine tenths seen once; the top ten hold 4.5% to 6%. This TCR was recovered from a human donor who had recovered from COVID-19. This rearrangement joins TRBV2 to TRBJ1-2; D is uncertain. Sequenced here: peripheral blood, sampled after recovery from COVID-19. The CDR3: CASSIDGSYGYTF. DNA for the CDR3: TGTGCCAGCAGTATCGACGGGAGCTATGGCTACACCTTC.